Listed below are T cell receptor beta chains from one sample, sequenced in a study of identical twins. TCRdb reprocessed the 5' RACE reads via MiXCR and lists one record per CDR3 protein. The sample holds roughly 540,000 distinct CDR3 sequences; 22% are singletons and the top ten take about 0.93%. The sample was also linked to a second study, of T cells expressing NK-cell markers.

Sequenced input: CD4+ T cells sorted from blood. The origin of the receptors is a woman between 18 and 29 years old in good health. Each CDR3 is given with its conserved first and last residue. Fields, in order: clone size, V gene, J gene, D gene, CDR3 DNA, CDR3 protein. A D gene is named only where the DNA matches it firmly. The size of a clone is reported for some rows only, either as once, few or many, or as a class for expanded clones.

>.|TRBV10-2|TRBJ2-7|TRBD2
TGCGCCAGCAGTGAGTCTGGCGGGAGGCAGGGCCCGCAGTACTTC
CASSESGGRQGPQYF
>.|TRBV12-3/TRBV12-4|TRBJ1-6|.
TGTGCCAGCATGGAGGGAGGCAGGCCGGGTTCACCCCTCCACTTT
CASMEGGRPGSPLHF
>.|TRBV5-1|TRBJ1-6|TRBD1
TGCGCCAGCTTCGACAGGGAAAATTCACCCCTCCACTTT
CASFDRENSPLHF
>few|TRBV7-3|TRBJ2-3|TRBD2
TGTGCCAGCAGTTACGGACTAGGAGCAGATACGCAGTATTTT
CASSYGLGADTQYF
>once|TRBV10-3|TRBJ2-2|.
TGTGCCAGCTCCGGGACACACACCGGGGAGCTGTTTTTT
CASSGTHTGELFF
>.|TRBV4-3|TRBJ2-1|.
TGCGCCAGCAGCCAAGAAGGCCAAGGGGGACTTGAGCAGTTCTTC
CASSQEGQGGLEQFF
>.|TRBV20-1|TRBJ2-7|.
TGCAGTGCGCGGGACAGTGATCCGTACGAGCAGTACTTC
CSARDSDPYEQYF
>once|TRBV20-1|TRBJ2-1|TRBD1
TGCAGTGCGTCGACAGGGGCCGGGTACAATGAGCAGTTCTTC
CSASTGAGYNEQFF
>.|TRBV9|TRBJ1-6|TRBD1
TGTGCCAGCAGCGGGGCGGGACAGAATAATTCACCCCTCCACTTT
CASSGAGQNNSPLHF
>few|TRBV12-3/TRBV12-4|TRBJ1-5|.
TGTGCCAGCAGTTTAGGCAGGGATAGTCAGCCCCAGCATTTT
CASSLGRDSQPQHF
>.|TRBV6-5|TRBJ2-7|.
TGTGCCAGCAGTTACAGGGACGGCTCCTACGAGCAGTACTTC
CASSYRDGSYEQYF
>many|TRBV12-3/TRBV12-4|TRBJ2-3|TRBD1
TGTGCCAGCAGTCCAGGCATCAGGGGGGATACGCAGTATTTT
CASSPGIRGDTQYF
>.|TRBV5-1|TRBJ2-1|TRBD2
TGCGCCAGCAGCCTCCCGGGACTAGCGGGGCCGAGTTACAATGAGCAGTTCTTC
CASSLPGLAGPSYNEQFF
>few|TRBV12-3/TRBV12-4|TRBJ1-1|.
TGTGCCAGCATTTATAACACTGAAGCTTTCTTT
CASIYNTEAFF
>few|TRBV9|TRBJ2-3|TRBD2
TGTGCCAGCAGCGGCAGACTAGCGGGAGAAGATACGCAGTATTTT
CASSGRLAGEDTQYF
>.|TRBV2|TRBJ1-5|.
TGTGCCAGCAAGAAACAGGCGAATCAGCCCCAGCATTTT
CASKKQANQPQHF
>.|TRBV10-1|TRBJ2-3|.
TGCGCCTCCTCGGAAGGACAGACCCGGGATACGCAGTATTTT
CASSEGQTRDTQYF
>few|TRBV18|TRBJ1-1|TRBD1
TGTGCCAGCTCAAACCGGGACAGGGGGCCTGGCACTGAAGCTTTCTTT
CASSNRDRGPGTEAFF
>few|TRBV24-1|TRBJ1-5|.
TGTGCCACCAGTGATCCGGCCCTGGGGAATCAGCCCCAGCATTTT
CATSDPALGNQPQHF
>few|TRBV20-1|TRBJ2-3|TRBD2
TGCAGTGCTCCAATTAGCGGGAGAACAGATACGCAGTATTTT
CSAPISGRTDTQYF
>many|TRBV12-3/TRBV12-4|TRBJ2-2|.
TGTGCCAGCACGAGGCCCGGGCTAGCAGTTTTTACCGGGGAGCTGTTTTTT
CASTRPGLAVFTGELFF